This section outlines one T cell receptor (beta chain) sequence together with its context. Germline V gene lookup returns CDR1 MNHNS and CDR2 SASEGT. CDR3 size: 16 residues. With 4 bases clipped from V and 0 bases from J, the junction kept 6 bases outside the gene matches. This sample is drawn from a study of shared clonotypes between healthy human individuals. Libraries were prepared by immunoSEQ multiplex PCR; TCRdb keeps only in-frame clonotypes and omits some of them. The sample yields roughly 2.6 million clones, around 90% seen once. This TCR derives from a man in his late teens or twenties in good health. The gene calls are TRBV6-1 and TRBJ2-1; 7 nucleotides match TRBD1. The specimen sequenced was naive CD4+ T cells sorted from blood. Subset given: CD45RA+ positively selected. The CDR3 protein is CASSGLTGSSYNEQFF. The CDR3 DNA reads TGTGCCAGCAGTGGCCTGACAGGGAGCTCCTACAATGAGCAGTTCTTC.